The T cell receptor (beta chain) described here comes from a study of T-cell reconstitution after alpha-beta-depleted transplantation in children. The J segment lost 8 bases and the V segment lost 5 bases, leaving 12 bases of the junction unmatched. This CDR3 has 15 residues. Germline V gene lookup returns CDR1 DFQATT and CDR2 SNEGSKA (reference sequence). This clonotype was detected many times. Unique molecular identifiers were used to barcode this TCRbeta library. A single record per CDR3 protein comes from TCRdb applying MiXCR to the PCR reads. Here the sample spans 600,000 to 700,000 distinct CDR3 sequences, around a sixth being singletons.

Source: PBMCs from the stem cell graft donor, taken from the stem cell graft. V and J are TRBV20-1 and TRBJ1-4, with 9 bases identical to TRBD1. This TCR was sampled from a human donor who donated a stem cell graft to a child with acute myeloid leukemia. CDR3 region: CSAGPGQGFREKLFF. In DNA form, the CDR3 reads TGCAGTGCTGGACCGGGACAGGGCTTTCGAGAAAAACTGTTTTTT.